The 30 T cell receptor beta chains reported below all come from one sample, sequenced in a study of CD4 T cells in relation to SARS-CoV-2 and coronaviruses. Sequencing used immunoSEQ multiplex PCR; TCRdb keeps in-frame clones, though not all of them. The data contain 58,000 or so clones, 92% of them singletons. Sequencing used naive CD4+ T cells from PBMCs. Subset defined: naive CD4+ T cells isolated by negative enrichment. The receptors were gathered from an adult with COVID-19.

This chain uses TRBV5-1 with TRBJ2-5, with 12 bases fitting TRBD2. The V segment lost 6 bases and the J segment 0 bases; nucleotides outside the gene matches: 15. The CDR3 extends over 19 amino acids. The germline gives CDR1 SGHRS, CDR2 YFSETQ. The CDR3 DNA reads TGCGCCAGCACCCTCGGGCTAGCGGGAGGGTCTTCCTACCAAGAGACCCAGTACTTC. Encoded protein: CASTLGLAGGSSYQETQYF.

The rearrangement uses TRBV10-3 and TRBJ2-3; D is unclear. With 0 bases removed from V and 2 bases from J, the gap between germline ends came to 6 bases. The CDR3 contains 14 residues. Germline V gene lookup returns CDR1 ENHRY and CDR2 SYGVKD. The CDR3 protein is CAISESEVTDTQYF. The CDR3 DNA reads TGTGCCATCAGTGAGTCTGAGGTCACAGATACGCAGTATTTT.

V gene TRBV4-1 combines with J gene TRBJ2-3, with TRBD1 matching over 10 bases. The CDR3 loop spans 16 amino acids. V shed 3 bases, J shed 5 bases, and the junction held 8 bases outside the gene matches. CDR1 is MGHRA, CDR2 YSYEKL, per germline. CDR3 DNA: TGCGCCAGCAGCCAGGATTGGGACAGGGGAGGAGATACGCAGTATTTT. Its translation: CASSQDWDRGGDTQYF.

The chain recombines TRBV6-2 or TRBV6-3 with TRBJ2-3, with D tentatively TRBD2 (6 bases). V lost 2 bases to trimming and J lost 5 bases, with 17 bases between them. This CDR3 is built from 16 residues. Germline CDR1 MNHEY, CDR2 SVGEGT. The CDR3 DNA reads TGTGCCAGCAGTTACCAGAGTACGGGAGAGGTAGATACGCAGTATTTT. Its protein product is CASSYQSTGEVDTQYF.

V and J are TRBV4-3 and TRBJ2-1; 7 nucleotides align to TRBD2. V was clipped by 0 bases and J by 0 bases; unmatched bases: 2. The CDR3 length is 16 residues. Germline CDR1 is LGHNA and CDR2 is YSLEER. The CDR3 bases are TGCGCCAGCAGCCAAGACGGGGGGAGCTCCTACAATGAGCAGTTCTTC. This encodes CASSQDGGSSYNEQFF.

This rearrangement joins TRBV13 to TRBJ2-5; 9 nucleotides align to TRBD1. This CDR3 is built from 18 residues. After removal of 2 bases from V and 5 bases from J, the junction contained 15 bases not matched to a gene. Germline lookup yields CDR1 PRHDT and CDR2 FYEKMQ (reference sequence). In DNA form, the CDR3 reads TGTGCCAGCAGCTTACTCTACACCCCGGGACAGGGCTGGGAGACCCAGTACTTC. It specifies CASSLLYTPGQGWETQYF.

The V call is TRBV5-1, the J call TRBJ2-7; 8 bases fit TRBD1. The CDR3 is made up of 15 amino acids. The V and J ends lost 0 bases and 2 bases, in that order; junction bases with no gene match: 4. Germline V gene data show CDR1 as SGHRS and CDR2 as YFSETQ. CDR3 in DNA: TGCGCCAGCAGCTTGGCTGGACAGGGACCCTACGAGCAGTACTTC. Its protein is CASSLAGQGPYEQYF.

The CDR3 sequence is CASSKRLPSSYNEQFF. CDR3 DNA sequence: TGTGCCAGCAGTAAGAGACTACCAAGTTCCTACAATGAGCAGTTCTTC. The chain links TRBV3-1 (or the pseudogene TRBV3-2) to TRBJ2-1, with a possible D match to TRBD2 (5 bases). Germline CDR1 LGHDT, CDR2 YNNKEL (reference sequence). This CDR3 is 16 amino acids long. Trimming pared 6 bases from V and 1 base from J, leaving 16 bases between.

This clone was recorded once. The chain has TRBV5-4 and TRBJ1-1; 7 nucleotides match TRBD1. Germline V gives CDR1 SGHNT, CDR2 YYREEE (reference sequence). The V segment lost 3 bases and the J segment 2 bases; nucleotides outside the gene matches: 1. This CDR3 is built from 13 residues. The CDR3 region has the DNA TGTGCCAGCAGCTGGGACAGCAACACTGAAGCTTTCTTT. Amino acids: CASSWDSNTEAFF.

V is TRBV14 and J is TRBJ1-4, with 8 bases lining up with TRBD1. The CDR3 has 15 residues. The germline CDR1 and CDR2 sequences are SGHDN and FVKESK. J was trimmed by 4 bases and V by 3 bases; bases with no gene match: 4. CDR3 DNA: TGTGCCAGCAGCCACCTTACAGGGGGTAATGAAAAACTGTTTTTT. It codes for CASSHLTGGNEKLFF.

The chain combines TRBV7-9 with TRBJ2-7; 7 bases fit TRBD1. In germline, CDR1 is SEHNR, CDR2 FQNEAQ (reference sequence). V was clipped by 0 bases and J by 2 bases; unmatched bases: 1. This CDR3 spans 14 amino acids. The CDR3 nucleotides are TGTGCCAGCAGCTTAGCGACAGGGCCCTACGAGCAGTACTTC. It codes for CASSLATGPYEQYF.

Here the CDR3 reads CASSAERGASGSTDTQYF. The CDR3 DNA sequence: TGTGCCAGCAGCGCCGAAAGAGGGGCTAGCGGATCCACAGATACGCAGTATTTT. This chain joins TRBV7-9 and TRBJ2-3; the match to TRBD2 covers 7 bases. The length of the CDR3 is 18 residues. Unmatched junction bases numbered 16, after V lost 5 bases and J lost 2 bases. Germline assignment: CDR1 SEHNR and CDR2 FQNEAQ (reference sequence).

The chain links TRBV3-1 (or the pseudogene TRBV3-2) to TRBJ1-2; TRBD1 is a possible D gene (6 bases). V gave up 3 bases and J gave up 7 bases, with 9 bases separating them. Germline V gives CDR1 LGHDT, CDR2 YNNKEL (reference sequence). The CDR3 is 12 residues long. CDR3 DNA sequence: TGTGCCAGCAGCCATGACAGGTCTGGCTACACCTTC. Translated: CASSHDRSGYTF.

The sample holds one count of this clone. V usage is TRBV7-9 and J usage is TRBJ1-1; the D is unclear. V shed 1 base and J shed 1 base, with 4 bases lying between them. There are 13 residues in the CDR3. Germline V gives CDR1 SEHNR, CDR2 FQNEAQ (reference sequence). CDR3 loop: CASSLGRNTEAFF. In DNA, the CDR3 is TGTGCCAGCAGCTTAGGGAGGAACACTGAAGCTTTCTTT. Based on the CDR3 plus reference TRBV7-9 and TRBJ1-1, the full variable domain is DTGVSQNPRHKITKRGQNVTFRCDPISEHNRLYWYRQTLGQGPEFLTYFQNEAQLEKSRLLSDRFSAERPKGSFSTLEIQRTEQGDSAMYLCASSLGRNTEAFFGQGTRLTVV.

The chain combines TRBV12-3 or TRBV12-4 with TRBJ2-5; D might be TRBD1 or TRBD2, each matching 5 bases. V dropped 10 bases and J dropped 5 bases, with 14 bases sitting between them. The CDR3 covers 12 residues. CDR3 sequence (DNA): TGTGCCATCTCGAGGGGACGGGAGACCCAGTACTTC. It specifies CAISRGRETQYF.

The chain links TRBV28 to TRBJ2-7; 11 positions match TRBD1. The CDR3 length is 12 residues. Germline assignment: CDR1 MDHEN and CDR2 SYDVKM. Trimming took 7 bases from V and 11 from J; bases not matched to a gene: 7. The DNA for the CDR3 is TGTGCCAGCACCGGGGACAGGGGGAGTGAGTACTTC. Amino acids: CASTGDRGSEYF.

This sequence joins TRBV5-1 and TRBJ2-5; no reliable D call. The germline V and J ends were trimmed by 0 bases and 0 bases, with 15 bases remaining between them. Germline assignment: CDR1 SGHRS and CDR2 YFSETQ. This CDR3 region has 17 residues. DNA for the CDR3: TGCGCCAGCAGCTTGGTCTCCCTAACACCGTACCAAGAGACCCAGTACTTC. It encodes CASSLVSLTPYQETQYF.

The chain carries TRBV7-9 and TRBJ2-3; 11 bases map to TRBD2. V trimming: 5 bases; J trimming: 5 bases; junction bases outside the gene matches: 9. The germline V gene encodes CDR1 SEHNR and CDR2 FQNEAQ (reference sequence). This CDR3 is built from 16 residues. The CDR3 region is CASSILAGGLGDTQYF. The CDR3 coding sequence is TGTGCCAGCAGCATTTTAGCGGGAGGGCTGGGAGATACGCAGTATTTT.

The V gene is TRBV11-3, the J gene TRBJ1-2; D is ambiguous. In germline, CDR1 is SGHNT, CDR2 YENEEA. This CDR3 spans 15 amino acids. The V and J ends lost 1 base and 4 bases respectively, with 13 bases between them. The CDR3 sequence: CASSLAAGSPYGYTF. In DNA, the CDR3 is TGTGCCAGCAGCTTAGCCGCAGGTTCGCCCTATGGCTACACCTTC.

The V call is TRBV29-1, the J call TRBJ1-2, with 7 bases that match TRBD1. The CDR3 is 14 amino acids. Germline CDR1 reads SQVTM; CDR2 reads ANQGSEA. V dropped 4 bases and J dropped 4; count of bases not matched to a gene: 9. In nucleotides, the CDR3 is TGCAGCGTTGGACCTACAGGGGCGCCCTATGGCTACACCTTC. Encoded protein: CSVGPTGAPYGYTF. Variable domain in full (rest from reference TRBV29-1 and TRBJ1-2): SAVISQKPSRDICQRGTSLTIQCQVDSQVTMMFWYRQQPGQSLTLIATANQGSEATYESGFVIDKFPISRPNLTFSTLTVSNMSPEDSSIYLCSVGPTGAPYGYTFGSGTRLTVV.

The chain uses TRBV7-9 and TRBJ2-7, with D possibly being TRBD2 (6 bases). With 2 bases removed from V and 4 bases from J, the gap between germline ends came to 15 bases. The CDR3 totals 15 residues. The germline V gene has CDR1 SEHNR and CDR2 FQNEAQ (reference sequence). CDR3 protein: CASSLLSSGVYEQYF. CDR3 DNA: TGTGCCAGCAGCTTACTGTCGTCGGGAGTTTACGAGCAGTACTTC.

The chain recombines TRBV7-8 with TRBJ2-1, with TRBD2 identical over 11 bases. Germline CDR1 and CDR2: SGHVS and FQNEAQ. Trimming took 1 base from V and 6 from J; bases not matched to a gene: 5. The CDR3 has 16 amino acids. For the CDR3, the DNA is TGTGCCAGCAGCTTAGAGTTAGCGGGAGGGTCCAATGAGCAGTTCTTC. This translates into CASSLELAGGSNEQFF.

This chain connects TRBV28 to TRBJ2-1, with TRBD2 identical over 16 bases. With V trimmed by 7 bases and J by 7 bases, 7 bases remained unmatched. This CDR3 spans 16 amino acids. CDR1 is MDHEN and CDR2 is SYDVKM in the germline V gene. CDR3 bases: TGTGCCAGCACCCCGGGACTAGCGGGAGGGCCGAATGAGCAGTTCTTC. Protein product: CASTPGLAGGPNEQFF.

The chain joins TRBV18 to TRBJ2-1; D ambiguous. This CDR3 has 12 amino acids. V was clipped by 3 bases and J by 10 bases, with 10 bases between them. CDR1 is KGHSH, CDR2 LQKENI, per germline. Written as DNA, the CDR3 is TGTGCCAGCTCACCCTCCGTGGGGGAGCAGTTCTTC. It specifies CASSPSVGEQFF.

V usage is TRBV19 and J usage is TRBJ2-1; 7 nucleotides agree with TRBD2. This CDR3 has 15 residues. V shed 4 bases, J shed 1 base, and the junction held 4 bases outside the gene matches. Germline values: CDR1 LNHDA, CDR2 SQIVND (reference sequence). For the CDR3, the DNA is TGTGCCAGTAGTAATCCTAGCGGATCCTACAATGAGCAGTTCTTC. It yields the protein CASSNPSGSYNEQFF.

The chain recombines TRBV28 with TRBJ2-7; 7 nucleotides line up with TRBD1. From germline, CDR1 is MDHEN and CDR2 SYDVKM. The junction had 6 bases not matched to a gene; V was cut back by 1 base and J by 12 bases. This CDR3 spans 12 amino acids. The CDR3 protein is CASSLFPDRLYF. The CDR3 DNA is TGTGCCAGCAGTTTATTTCCGGACAGGTTGTACTTC.

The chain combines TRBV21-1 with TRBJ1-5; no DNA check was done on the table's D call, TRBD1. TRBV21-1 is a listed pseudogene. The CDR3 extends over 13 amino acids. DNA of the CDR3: TGTGCCAGCAGCAAAGAGGGGCATCAGCCCCAGCATTTT. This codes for CASSKEGHQPQHF.

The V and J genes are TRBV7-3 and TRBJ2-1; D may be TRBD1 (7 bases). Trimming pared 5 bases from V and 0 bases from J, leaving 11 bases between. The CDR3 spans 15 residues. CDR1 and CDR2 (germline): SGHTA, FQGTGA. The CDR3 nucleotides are TGTGCCAGCAGCCTGGAGGGGGCCTCCTACAATGAGCAGTTCTTC. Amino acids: CASSLEGASYNEQFF.

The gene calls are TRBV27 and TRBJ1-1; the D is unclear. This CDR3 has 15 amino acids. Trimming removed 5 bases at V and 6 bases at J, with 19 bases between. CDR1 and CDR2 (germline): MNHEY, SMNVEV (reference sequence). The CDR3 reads CASSNRLAVPSEAFF. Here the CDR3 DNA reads TGTGCCAGCAGTAATCGATTAGCCGTGCCTTCTGAAGCTTTCTTT.

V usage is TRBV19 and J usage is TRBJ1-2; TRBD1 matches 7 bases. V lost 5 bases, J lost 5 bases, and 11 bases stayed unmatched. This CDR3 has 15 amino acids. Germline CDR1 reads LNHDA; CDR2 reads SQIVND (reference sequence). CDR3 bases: TGTGCCAGTAGTGCGTACCGGGACAGCACGTATGGCTACACCTTC. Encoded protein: CASSAYRDSTYGYTF.